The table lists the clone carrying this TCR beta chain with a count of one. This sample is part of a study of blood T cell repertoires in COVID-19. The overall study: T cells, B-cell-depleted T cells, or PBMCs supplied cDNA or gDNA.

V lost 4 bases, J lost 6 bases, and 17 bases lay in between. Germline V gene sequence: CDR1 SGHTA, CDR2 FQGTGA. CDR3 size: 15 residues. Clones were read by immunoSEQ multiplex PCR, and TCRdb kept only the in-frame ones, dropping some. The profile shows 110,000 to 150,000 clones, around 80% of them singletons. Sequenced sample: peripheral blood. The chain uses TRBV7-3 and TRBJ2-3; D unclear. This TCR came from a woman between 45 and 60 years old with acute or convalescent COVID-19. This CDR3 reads CASSSSLHPGDTQYF. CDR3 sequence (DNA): TGTGCCAGCAGCTCCTCCCTCCACCCCGGGGATACGCAGTATTTT.